The clone carrying this T cell receptor (beta chain) was seen only a few times. The germline CDR1 and CDR2 sequences are MDHEN and SYDVKM. The CDR3 sequence is 15 residues long. The V gene end was trimmed by 5 bases and the J gene end by 4 bases; junction bases not matched to a gene: 10. The record originates from a study of T cells in Graves' hyperthyroidism and ophthalmopathy. On the study more broadly: Peripheral blood draws took place at initial diagnosis, ahead of any treatment.

Amplified TCR beta CDR3 regions derived from RNA transcripts. Initially, a first-round RT-PCR of the TCR CDR3 employed the HTBI primer set. From the multiplex PCR reads, TCRdb called clonotypes with MiXCR, one entry per CDR3 protein. The table lists about 620,000 distinct CDR3 sequences, 16% of them singletons, with 3.8% in the top ten. The receptor comes from a woman between 25 and 40 years old with Graves' hyperthyroidism. Sequencing used blood. This chain uses TRBV28 with TRBJ1-2, with 7 bases fitting TRBD1. The CDR3 coding sequence is TGTGCCAGCAGTCCATACGGGACAGCCGTCTATGGCTACACCTTC. Amino acid sequence: CASSPYGTAVYGYTF.